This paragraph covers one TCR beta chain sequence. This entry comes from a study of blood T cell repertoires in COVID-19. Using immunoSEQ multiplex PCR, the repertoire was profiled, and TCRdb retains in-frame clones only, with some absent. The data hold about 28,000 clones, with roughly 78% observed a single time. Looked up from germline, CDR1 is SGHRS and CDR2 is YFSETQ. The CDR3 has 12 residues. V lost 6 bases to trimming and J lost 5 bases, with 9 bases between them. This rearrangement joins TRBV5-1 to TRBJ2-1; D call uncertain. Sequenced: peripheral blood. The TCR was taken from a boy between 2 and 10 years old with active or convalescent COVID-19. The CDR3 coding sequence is TGCGCCAGCAAGGTAGCCGACAATGAGCAGTTCTTC. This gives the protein CASKVADNEQFF.